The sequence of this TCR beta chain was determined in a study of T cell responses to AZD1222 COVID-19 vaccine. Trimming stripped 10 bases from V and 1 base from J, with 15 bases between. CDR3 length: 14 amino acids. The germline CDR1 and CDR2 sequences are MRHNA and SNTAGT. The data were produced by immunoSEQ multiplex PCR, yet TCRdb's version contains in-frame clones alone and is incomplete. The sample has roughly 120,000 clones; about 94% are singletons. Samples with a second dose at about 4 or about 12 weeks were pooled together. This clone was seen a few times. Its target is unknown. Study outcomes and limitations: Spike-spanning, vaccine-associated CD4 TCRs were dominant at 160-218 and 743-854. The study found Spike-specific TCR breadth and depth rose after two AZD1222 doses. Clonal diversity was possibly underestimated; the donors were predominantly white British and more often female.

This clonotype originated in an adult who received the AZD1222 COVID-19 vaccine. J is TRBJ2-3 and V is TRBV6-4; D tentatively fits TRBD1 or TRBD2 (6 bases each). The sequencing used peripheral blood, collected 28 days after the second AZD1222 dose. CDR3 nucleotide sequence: TGTGCCACCAAACAGGGAGGTGGCACAGATACGCAGTATTTT. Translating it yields CATKQGGGTDTQYF.